Included here is one T cell receptor (beta chain) sequence, with context. Its cognate antigen is unknown. People whose metastatic non-small-cell lung cancer was chemo-refractory got focal radiation along with CTLA-4 blockade by ipilimumab. Germline V CDR1 and CDR2: SGHRS, YFSETQ. V was clipped by 1 base and J by 3 bases; unmatched bases: 5. The CDR3 sequence is 16 residues long. This sample was taken from a study of radiotherapy plus CTLA-4 blockade in lung cancer. In the study overall: Objective responses emerged in over 15% of patients, and about 30% attained disease control. Study-wide results and limits: Together with interferon-beta, which increased in serum after radiation, early dynamic changes in blood T cell clones were reportedly the best predictors of response. Subsequent to radiotherapy plus ipilimumab, tumor-derived TCR clones underwent expansion in blood.

Sequencing was performed with immunoSEQ multiplex PCR; in TCRdb, only in-frame clones are kept and a portion is missing. This repertoire shows over 50,000 clones, roughly 80% found once; its top ten account for 3.2%. V is TRBV5-1 and J is TRBJ2-3; 10 bases align to TRBD2. The receptor's source is a human donor with non-small cell lung cancer who had a partial response to radiotherapy plus ipilimumab. Sample: peripheral blood, taken from a patient treated with radiotherapy plus ipilimumab. This CDR3 is CASSLRASGGTDTQYF. The CDR3 DNA sequence: TGCGCCAGCAGCTTGCGGGCTAGCGGGGGAACAGATACGCAGTATTTT. The variable domain in full, with the rest retrieved from reference TRBV5-1 and TRBJ2-3, is KAGVTQTPRYLIKTRGQQVTLSCSPISGHRSVSWYQQTPGQGLQFLFEYFSETQRNKGNFPGRFSGRQFSNSRSEMNVSTLELGDSALYLCASSLRASGGTDTQYFGPGTRLTVL.